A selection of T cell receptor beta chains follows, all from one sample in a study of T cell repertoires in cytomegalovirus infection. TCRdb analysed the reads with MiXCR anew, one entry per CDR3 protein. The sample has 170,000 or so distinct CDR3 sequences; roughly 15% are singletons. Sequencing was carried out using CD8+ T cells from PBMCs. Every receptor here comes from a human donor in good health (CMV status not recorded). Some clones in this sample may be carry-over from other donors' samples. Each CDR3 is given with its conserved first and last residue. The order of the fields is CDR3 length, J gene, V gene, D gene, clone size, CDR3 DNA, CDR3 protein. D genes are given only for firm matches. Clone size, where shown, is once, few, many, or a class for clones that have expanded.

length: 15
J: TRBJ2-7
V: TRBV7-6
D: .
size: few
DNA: TGTGCCAGCAGCTTAGAGGGGGGGTTCTCCTACGAGCAGTACTTC
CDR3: CASSLEGGFSYEQYF

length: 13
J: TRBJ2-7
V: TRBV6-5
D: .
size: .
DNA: TGTGCCAGCAGTTACGCGCAGGGGTACGAGCAGTACTTC
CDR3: CASSYAQGYEQYF

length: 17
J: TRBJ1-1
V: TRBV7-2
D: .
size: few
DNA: TGTGCCAGCAGCTTTCGGGCAGGAGCCTACATGAACACTGAAGCTTTCTTT
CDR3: CASSFRAGAYMNTEAFF

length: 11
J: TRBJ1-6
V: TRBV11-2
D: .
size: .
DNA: TGTGCCAGCAGCACGACAGCTGCCCTCCACTTT
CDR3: CASSTTAALHF

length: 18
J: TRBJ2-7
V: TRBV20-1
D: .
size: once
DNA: TGCAGTGCTAGAGATCTAGGTGGTACGGCAGGGTCCGCCTACGAGCAGTACTTC
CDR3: CSARDLGGTAGSAYEQYF

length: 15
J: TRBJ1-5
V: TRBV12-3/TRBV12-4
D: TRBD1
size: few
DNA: TGTGCCAGCAGCCGACAGGGGGACAGCAATCAGCCCCAGCATTTT
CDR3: CASSRQGDSNQPQHF

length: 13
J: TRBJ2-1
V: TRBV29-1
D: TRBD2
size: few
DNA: TGCAGCGTTGCGGGGGGGGCAGTCTATGAGCAGTTCTTC
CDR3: CSVAGGAVYEQFF

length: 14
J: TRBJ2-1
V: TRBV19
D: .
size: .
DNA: TGTGCCAGTAGCCACTGGGAGGCTTACAATGAGCAGTTCTTC
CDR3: CASSHWEAYNEQFF

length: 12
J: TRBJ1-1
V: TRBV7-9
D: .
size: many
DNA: TGTGCCAGCAGCTCATCGGGCACTGAAGCTTTCTTT
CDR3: CASSSSGTEAFF

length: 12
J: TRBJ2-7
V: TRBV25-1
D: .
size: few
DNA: TGTGCCAGCAGTGATTCGGGCTACGAGCAGTACTTC
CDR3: CASSDSGYEQYF

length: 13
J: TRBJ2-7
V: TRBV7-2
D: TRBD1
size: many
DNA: TGTGCCAGCAGCTGGACAGGGAACTACGAGCAGTACTTC
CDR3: CASSWTGNYEQYF

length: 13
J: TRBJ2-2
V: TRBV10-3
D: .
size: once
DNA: TGTGCCATCAGCAGGGGAAACACCGGGGAGCTGTTTTTT
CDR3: CAISRGNTGELFF

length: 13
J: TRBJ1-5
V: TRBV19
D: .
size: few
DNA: TGTGCCAGTAGCGTCCAGAACAATCAGCCCCAGCATTTT
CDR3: CASSVQNNQPQHF

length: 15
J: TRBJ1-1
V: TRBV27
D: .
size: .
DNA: TGTGCCAGCAGTCGGAGACAGGACATGAACACTGAAGCTTTCTTT
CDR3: CASSRRQDMNTEAFF

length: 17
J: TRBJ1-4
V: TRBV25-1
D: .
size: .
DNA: TGTGCCAGCAGTGAGGTCGGAGCACTCGACTCGAATGAAAAACTGTTTTTT
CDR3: CASSEVGALDSNEKLFF

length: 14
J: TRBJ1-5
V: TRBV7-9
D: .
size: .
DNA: TGTGCCAGCAGCCCACCCAATTCAAATCAGCCCCAGCATTTT
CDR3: CASSPPNSNQPQHF

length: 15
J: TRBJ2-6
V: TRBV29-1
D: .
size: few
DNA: TGCAGCGTTGAACGCCGGTCCTCTGGGGCCAACGTCCTGACTTTC
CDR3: CSVERRSSGANVLTF

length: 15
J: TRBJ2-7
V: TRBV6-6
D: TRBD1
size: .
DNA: TGTGCCAGCAGCCGGGGACAGGAGATATCCTACGAGCAGTACTTC
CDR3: CASSRGQEISYEQYF

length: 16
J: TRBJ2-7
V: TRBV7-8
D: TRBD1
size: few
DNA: TGTGCCAGCAGCTTTGGCCTTGGGACAGAATACTACGAGCAGTACTTC
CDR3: CASSFGLGTEYYEQYF

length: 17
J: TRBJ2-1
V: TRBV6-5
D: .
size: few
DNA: TGTGCCAGCAGTTACGAGGGCAGCCCAGACCTAGGTAATGAGCAGTTCTTC
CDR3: CASSYEGSPDLGNEQFF

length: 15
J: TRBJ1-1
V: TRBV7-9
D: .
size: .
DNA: TGTGCCAGCAGCTTAGCGCAGGGCCCGAACACTGAAGCTTTCTTT
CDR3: CASSLAQGPNTEAFF

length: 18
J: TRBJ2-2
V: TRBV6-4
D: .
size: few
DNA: TGTGCCAGCAGTGACTCGGGACCGTATAGGGAGAACACCGGGGAGCTGTTTTTT
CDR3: CASSDSGPYRENTGELFF

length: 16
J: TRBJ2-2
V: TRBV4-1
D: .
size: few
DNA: TGCGCCAGCAGCCAAGCGGGGGGCGACGACACCGGGGAGCTGTTTTTT
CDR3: CASSQAGGDDTGELFF

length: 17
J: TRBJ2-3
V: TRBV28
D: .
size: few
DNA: TGTGCCAGCAGTTTAAATTCGCGGGGCCCCGGGGCAGATACGCAGTATTTT
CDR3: CASSLNSRGPGADTQYF

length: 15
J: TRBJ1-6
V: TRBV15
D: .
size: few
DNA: TGTGCCACCAGCAGGGAGGGAGGGGATAATTCACCCCTCCACTTT
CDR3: CATSREGGDNSPLHF

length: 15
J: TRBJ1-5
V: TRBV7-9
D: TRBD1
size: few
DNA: TGTGCCAGCAGCTTGGGGACAGTACCAAATCAGCCCCAGCATTTT
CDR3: CASSLGTVPNQPQHF

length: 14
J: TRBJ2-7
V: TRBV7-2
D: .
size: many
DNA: TGTGCCAGCAGCTTCACCATTAGCGCCTACGAGCAGTACTTC
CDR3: CASSFTISAYEQYF

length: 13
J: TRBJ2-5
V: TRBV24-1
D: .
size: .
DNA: TGTGCCACCAGTGACAGGGGTGAAGAGACCCAGTACTTC
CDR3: CATSDRGEETQYF

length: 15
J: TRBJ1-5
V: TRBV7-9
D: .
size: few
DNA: TGTGCCAGCAGCCCAGGAGGGGGGGGCCGGCAGCCCCAGCATTTT
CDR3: CASSPGGGGRQPQHF

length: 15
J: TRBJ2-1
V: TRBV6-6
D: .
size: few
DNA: TGTGCCAGCAGCCTGACCGGGGACAACTACAATGAGCAGTTCTTC
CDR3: CASSLTGDNYNEQFF

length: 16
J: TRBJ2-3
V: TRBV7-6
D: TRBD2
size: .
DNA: TGTGCCAGCAGCCTATTGGGAGGGACTAGCACAGATACGCAGTATTTT
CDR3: CASSLLGGTSTDTQYF

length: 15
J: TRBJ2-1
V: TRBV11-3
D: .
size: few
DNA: TGTGCCAGCAGCTTAGGCCAGAAGGTTTACAATGAGCAGTTCTTC
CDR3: CASSLGQKVYNEQFF

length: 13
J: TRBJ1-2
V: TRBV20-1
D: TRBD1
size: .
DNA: TGCAGTGCTATCGGGACAGGGGGCGAAGGCTACACCTTC
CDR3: CSAIGTGGEGYTF

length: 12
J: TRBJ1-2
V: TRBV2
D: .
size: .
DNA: TGTGCCAGCGTTGCCGGGAACTATGGCTACACCTTC
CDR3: CASVAGNYGYTF

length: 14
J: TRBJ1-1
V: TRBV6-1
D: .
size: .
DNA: TGTGCCACCGAGCAGAGTTCGGGGGGCACTGAAGCTTTCTTT
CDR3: CATEQSSGGTEAFF

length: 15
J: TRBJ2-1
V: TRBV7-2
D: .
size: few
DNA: TGTGCCAGCAGCTTACGGGCAACAGGGATGTATGAGCAGTTCTTC
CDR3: CASSLRATGMYEQFF

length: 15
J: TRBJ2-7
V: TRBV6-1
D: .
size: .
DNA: TGTGCCAGCAGTGAAACTGCTGTTAGCTCCTACGAGCAGTACTTC
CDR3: CASSETAVSSYEQYF

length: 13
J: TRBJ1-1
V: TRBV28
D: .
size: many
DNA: TGTGCCAGCAGTGTCCGAGGGATACAAAAAGCTTTCTTT
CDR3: CASSVRGIQKAFF

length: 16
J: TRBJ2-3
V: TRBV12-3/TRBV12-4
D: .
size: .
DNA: TGTGCCAGCAGTTCCCTAGACATGGCGGGCACAGATACGCAGTATTTT
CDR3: CASSSLDMAGTDTQYF

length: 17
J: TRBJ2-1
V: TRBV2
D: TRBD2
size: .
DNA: TGTGCCAGCCCCCCGGGGAGGGGATTGACCGCCTACAATGAGCAGTTCTTC
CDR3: CASPPGRGLTAYNEQFF

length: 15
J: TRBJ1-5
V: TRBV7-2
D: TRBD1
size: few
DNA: TGTGCCAGCAGCTTATGGGAGGGGGCGGGGCAGCCCCAGCATTTT
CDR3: CASSLWEGAGQPQHF

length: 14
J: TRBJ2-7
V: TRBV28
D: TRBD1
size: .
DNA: TGTGCCAGCAGCAGAGACAGGGAATTCGACGAGCAGTACTTC
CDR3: CASSRDREFDEQYF

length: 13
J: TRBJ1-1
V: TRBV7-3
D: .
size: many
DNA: TGTGCCAGCAGCTTCGGAGTGGACACTGAAGCTTTCTTT
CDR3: CASSFGVDTEAFF

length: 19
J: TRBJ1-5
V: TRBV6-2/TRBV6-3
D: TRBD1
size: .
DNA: TGTGCCAGCAGTGACCTTAGTTCGATGCTGACAGGGGGCAATCAGCCCCAGCATTTT
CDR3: CASSDLSSMLTGGNQPQHF

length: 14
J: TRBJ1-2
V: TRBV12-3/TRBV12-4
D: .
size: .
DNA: TGTGCCAGCAAGCCGGCAGGGGTGAGCTATGGCTACACCTTC
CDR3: CASKPAGVSYGYTF

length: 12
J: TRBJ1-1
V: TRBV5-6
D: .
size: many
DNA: TGTGCCAGCAGCTCAGGGGACACTGAAGCTTTCTTT
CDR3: CASSSGDTEAFF

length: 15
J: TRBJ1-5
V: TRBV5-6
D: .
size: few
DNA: TGTGCCAGCAGCAAAGCCCACCAGGGAGATCAGCCCCAGCATTTT
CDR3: CASSKAHQGDQPQHF

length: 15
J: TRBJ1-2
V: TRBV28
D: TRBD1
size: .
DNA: TGTGCCAGCAGAGTTTCTCAGGGGGGGAACTATGGCTACACCTTC
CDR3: CASRVSQGGNYGYTF

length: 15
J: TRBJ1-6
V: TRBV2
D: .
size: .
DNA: TGTGCCAGCAGGGGTCGTGGTAACGCGAATTCACCCCTCCACTTT
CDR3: CASRGRGNANSPLHF

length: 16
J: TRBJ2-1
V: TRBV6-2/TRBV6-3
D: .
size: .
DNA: TGTGCCAGCAGTTACTGGCAATCCAGCTCCTACAATGAGCAGTTCTTC
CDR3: CASSYWQSSSYNEQFF

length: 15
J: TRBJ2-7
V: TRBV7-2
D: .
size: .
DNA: TGTGCCAGCAGCCTTGCGCAGGGCCTTTCCTACGAGCAGTACTTC
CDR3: CASSLAQGLSYEQYF

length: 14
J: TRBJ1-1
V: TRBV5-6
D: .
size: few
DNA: TGTGCCAGCAACCTCAGCAGTACGTACACTGAAGCTTTCTTT
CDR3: CASNLSSTYTEAFF

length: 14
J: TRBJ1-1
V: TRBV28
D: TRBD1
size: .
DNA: TGTGCCAGCAGTTTAGGGACAGACAACACTGAAGCTTTCTTT
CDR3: CASSLGTDNTEAFF

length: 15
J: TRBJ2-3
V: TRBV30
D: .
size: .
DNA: TGTGCCTGGAGTGGTCCCGACGGGCTAACAGATACGCAGTATTTT
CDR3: CAWSGPDGLTDTQYF

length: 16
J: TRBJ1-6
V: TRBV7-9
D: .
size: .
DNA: TGTGCCAGCAGCTTAGGGGGACACCAGAACCGTTCACCCCTCCACTTT
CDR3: CASSLGGHQNRSPLHF

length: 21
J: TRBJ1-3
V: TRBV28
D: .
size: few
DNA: TGTGCCAGCAGCGGACCAGTACAGGGCTATGGTCCCCTAATAGCTGGAAACACCATATATTTT
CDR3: CASSGPVQGYGPLIAGNTIYF

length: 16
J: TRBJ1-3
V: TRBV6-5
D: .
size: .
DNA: TGTGCCAGCAGTTACTCTCCGGCCGCGGGGGGAAACACCATATATTTT
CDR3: CASSYSPAAGGNTIYF

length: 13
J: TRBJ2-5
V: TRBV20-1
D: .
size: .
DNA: TGCAGTGCCGACTCCGACAGAAGAGAGACCCAGTACTTC
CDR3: CSADSDRRETQYF

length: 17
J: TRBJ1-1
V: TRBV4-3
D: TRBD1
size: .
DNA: TGCGCCAGCAGCCGCCTACCCGAGGAGGACAGGGGAACTGAAGCTTTCTTT
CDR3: CASSRLPEEDRGTEAFF

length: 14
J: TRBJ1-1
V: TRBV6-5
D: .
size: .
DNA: TGTGCCAGCAGAAACGGGGCGGGAAACACTGAAGCTTTCTTT
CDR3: CASRNGAGNTEAFF